Listed below are T cell receptor beta chains from one sample, sequenced in a study of blood T cell repertoires in COVID-19. The data were produced by immunoSEQ multiplex PCR, yet TCRdb's version contains in-frame clones alone and is incomplete. The data hold about 300,000 clones, with roughly 85% observed a single time. What was sequenced was PBMCs or T cells enriched from blood (not recorded which). These receptors were collected from a young woman who had been exposed to COVID-19. The CDR3 runs from the conserved cysteine through the conserved F or W. The order of the fields is J gene, CDR3 length, clone size, V gene, D gene, CDR3 DNA, CDR3 protein. The D gene is left open where the match is weak. Some rows mark clone size as missing; the rest say once, few, many or name a class of expanded clone.

j_call: TRBJ2-1; cdr3_length: 16; clone_size: NA; v_call: TRBV28; d_call: NA; cdr3_nt: TGTGCCAGCAGTTTGGTAGATACGAGCTCCTACAATGAGCAGTTCTTC; cdr3_aa: CASSLVDTSSYNEQFF
j_call: TRBJ2-7; cdr3_length: 13; clone_size: NA; v_call: TRBV5-1; d_call: NA; cdr3_nt: TGCGCCACCCTCCCGGACAGCCCCCTCGAGCAGTACTTC; cdr3_aa: CATLPDSPLEQYF
j_call: TRBJ1-1; cdr3_length: 14; clone_size: NA; v_call: TRBV4-2; d_call: TRBD1; cdr3_nt: TGTGCCAGCAGCCAAGGTGACAGGGTCGCTGAAGCTTTCTTT; cdr3_aa: CASSQGDRVAEAFF
j_call: TRBJ1-1; cdr3_length: 16; clone_size: NA; v_call: TRBV18; d_call: NA; cdr3_nt: TGTGCCAGCTCACCACCTTTAGGAGGGCCCGACACTGAAGCTTTCTTT; cdr3_aa: CASSPPLGGPDTEAFF
j_call: TRBJ2-1; cdr3_length: 15; clone_size: NA; v_call: TRBV3-1/TRBV3-2; d_call: NA; cdr3_nt: TGTGCCAGCAGCCAAGAGTCCCTACAGGGAGAGGAGCAGTTCTTC; cdr3_aa: CASSQESLQGEEQFF
j_call: TRBJ1-1; cdr3_length: 14; clone_size: NA; v_call: TRBV7-4; d_call: NA; cdr3_nt: TGTGCCAGCAGCGGGCGGGGCCCAGCGACTGAAGCTTTCTTT; cdr3_aa: CASSGRGPATEAFF
j_call: TRBJ1-2; cdr3_length: 16; clone_size: NA; v_call: TRBV28; d_call: TRBD1; cdr3_nt: TGTGCCAGCAGTTCCCCCGGGACAGCTTATAACTATGGCTACACCTTC; cdr3_aa: CASSSPGTAYNYGYTF
j_call: TRBJ2-3; cdr3_length: 14; clone_size: NA; v_call: TRBV6-5; d_call: TRBD1; cdr3_nt: TGTGCCAGCAGTTTCGGGACAGGGGCAGATACGCAGTATTTT; cdr3_aa: CASSFGTGADTQYF
j_call: TRBJ2-3; cdr3_length: 15; clone_size: NA; v_call: TRBV5-4; d_call: TRBD2; cdr3_nt: TGTGCCAGCAGCCTTCTAGCGGGGTTTGTAGATACGCAGTATTTT; cdr3_aa: CASSLLAGFVDTQYF
j_call: TRBJ1-1; cdr3_length: 15; clone_size: NA; v_call: TRBV5-1; d_call: NA; cdr3_nt: TGCGCCAGCAGCCCGAGCTCAACAGAGAACACTGAAGCTTTCTTT; cdr3_aa: CASSPSSTENTEAFF
j_call: TRBJ1-6; cdr3_length: 14; clone_size: NA; v_call: TRBV11-2; d_call: TRBD1; cdr3_nt: TGTGCCAGCAGCTCGGGGACAGGGAATTCACCCCTCCACTTT; cdr3_aa: CASSSGTGNSPLHF
j_call: TRBJ2-4; cdr3_length: 15; clone_size: NA; v_call: TRBV5-4; d_call: NA; cdr3_nt: TGTGCCAGCAGCTGGCAGACAGGAGCCAAAAACATTCAGTACTTC; cdr3_aa: CASSWQTGAKNIQYF
j_call: TRBJ2-3; cdr3_length: 17; clone_size: NA; v_call: TRBV4-3; d_call: NA; cdr3_nt: TGCGCCAGCAGCCAAGATTTGGGAGGTCCCCGCACAGATACGCAGTATTTT; cdr3_aa: CASSQDLGGPRTDTQYF
j_call: TRBJ1-1; cdr3_length: 13; clone_size: few; v_call: TRBV12-3/TRBV12-4; d_call: TRBD1; cdr3_nt: TGTGCCAGCCAACGAGAGGGACAGGGCCGGGCTTTCTTT; cdr3_aa: CASQREGQGRAFF
j_call: TRBJ2-7; cdr3_length: 15; clone_size: NA; v_call: TRBV28; d_call: TRBD1; cdr3_nt: TGTGCCAGCAACGACTCCGGACAGGGGGCGCGGGAGCAGTACTTC; cdr3_aa: CASNDSGQGAREQYF
j_call: TRBJ2-1; cdr3_length: 16; clone_size: NA; v_call: TRBV6-2/TRBV6-3; d_call: NA; cdr3_nt: TGTGCCAGCAGTTCGCGGACAACGAGCTCCTACAATGAGCAGTTCTTC; cdr3_aa: CASSSRTTSSYNEQFF
j_call: TRBJ2-1; cdr3_length: 15; clone_size: once; v_call: TRBV11-3; d_call: TRBD2; cdr3_nt: TGTGCCAGCAGCTTAGGACTAGCGGGGTTAAATGAGCAGTTCTTC; cdr3_aa: CASSLGLAGLNEQFF
j_call: TRBJ1-1; cdr3_length: 15; clone_size: NA; v_call: TRBV3-1/TRBV3-2; d_call: NA; cdr3_nt: TGTGCCAGCAGCCAAATACCTTGGGGAGCCACTGAAGCTTTCTTT; cdr3_aa: CASSQIPWGATEAFF
j_call: TRBJ1-3; cdr3_length: 18; clone_size: NA; v_call: TRBV5-8; d_call: TRBD1; cdr3_nt: TGTGCCAGCAGCTTGGAGGTCACAGGGGGCTTTACTGGAAACACCATATATTTT; cdr3_aa: CASSLEVTGGFTGNTIYF
j_call: TRBJ2-1; cdr3_length: 15; clone_size: NA; v_call: TRBV28; d_call: NA; cdr3_nt: TGTGCCAGCAGCACCCGGGGGGCAAACTACAATGAGCAGTTCTTC; cdr3_aa: CASSTRGANYNEQFF
j_call: TRBJ1-1; cdr3_length: 16; clone_size: NA; v_call: TRBV15; d_call: NA; cdr3_nt: TGTGCCACCAGCGGCATCAGACAGGATCGGAACACTGAAGCTTTCTTT; cdr3_aa: CATSGIRQDRNTEAFF
j_call: TRBJ1-5; cdr3_length: 14; clone_size: NA; v_call: TRBV7-2; d_call: TRBD1; cdr3_nt: TGTGCCAGCAGCCAGACCAGGGACAGCCAGCCCCAGCATTTT; cdr3_aa: CASSQTRDSQPQHF
j_call: TRBJ2-7; cdr3_length: 16; clone_size: NA; v_call: TRBV6-5; d_call: NA; cdr3_nt: TGTGCCAGCAGTTACAATCGGGCTGAGGGCACCTACGAGCAGTACTTC; cdr3_aa: CASSYNRAEGTYEQYF
j_call: TRBJ2-1; cdr3_length: 17; clone_size: NA; v_call: TRBV27; d_call: TRBD2; cdr3_nt: TGTGCCAGCAGTTTAGAAACCGGGACTAACGACTACAATGAGCAGTTCTTC; cdr3_aa: CASSLETGTNDYNEQFF
j_call: TRBJ1-2; cdr3_length: 13; clone_size: NA; v_call: TRBV7-9; d_call: NA; cdr3_nt: TGTGCCAGCAGCCTATCCAGGGATTATGGCTACACCTTC; cdr3_aa: CASSLSRDYGYTF
j_call: TRBJ1-5; cdr3_length: 16; clone_size: NA; v_call: TRBV28; d_call: TRBD1; cdr3_nt: TGTGCCAGCAGTTCCCCAGGGACAGGTTTCGAGGTGCCCCAGCATTTT; cdr3_aa: CASSSPGTGFEVPQHF
j_call: TRBJ1-2; cdr3_length: 15; clone_size: NA; v_call: TRBV7-9; d_call: NA; cdr3_nt: TGTGCCAGCAGCTTAGGGGGCCTAGCTAACTATGGCTACACCTTC; cdr3_aa: CASSLGGLANYGYTF
j_call: TRBJ2-3; cdr3_length: 16; clone_size: NA; v_call: TRBV27; d_call: NA; cdr3_nt: TGTGCCAGCAGTTTCAGGGGTCCCTTTATCACAGATACGCAGTATTTT; cdr3_aa: CASSFRGPFITDTQYF
j_call: TRBJ2-2; cdr3_length: 15; clone_size: NA; v_call: TRBV11-3; d_call: TRBD2; cdr3_nt: TGTGCCAGCAGCTTGAGAGGGAGGGCCGACGGGGAGCTGTTTTTT; cdr3_aa: CASSLRGRADGELFF
j_call: TRBJ1-2; cdr3_length: 15; clone_size: once; v_call: TRBV6-2/TRBV6-3; d_call: TRBD1; cdr3_nt: TGTGCCAGCAGTTACGGGACAGGGGGCAACTATGGCTACACCTTC; cdr3_aa: CASSYGTGGNYGYTF
j_call: TRBJ1-1; cdr3_length: 12; clone_size: NA; v_call: TRBV28; d_call: TRBD1; cdr3_nt: TGTGCCAGCACCTACAGGGGATTAGAAGCTTTCTTT; cdr3_aa: CASTYRGLEAFF
j_call: TRBJ1-4; cdr3_length: 14; clone_size: NA; v_call: TRBV28; d_call: TRBD1; cdr3_nt: TGTGCCAGCAGTTTAGACAGGGGTTGGGAAAAACTGTTTTTT; cdr3_aa: CASSLDRGWEKLFF
j_call: TRBJ2-7; cdr3_length: 13; clone_size: NA; v_call: TRBV4-2; d_call: NA; cdr3_nt: TGTGCCAGCAGCCAAGAGAACGGCTACGAGCAGTACTTC; cdr3_aa: CASSQENGYEQYF
j_call: TRBJ2-1; cdr3_length: 12; clone_size: once; v_call: TRBV5-8; d_call: NA; cdr3_nt: TGTGCCAGCAGCTTGTTCTACGATGAGCAGTTCTTC; cdr3_aa: CASSLFYDEQFF
j_call: TRBJ1-3; cdr3_length: 14; clone_size: NA; v_call: TRBV14; d_call: TRBD1; cdr3_nt: TGTGCCAGCCGAGGACAGGGGACTGGAAACACCATATATTTT; cdr3_aa: CASRGQGTGNTIYF
j_call: TRBJ1-1; cdr3_length: 15; clone_size: few; v_call: TRBV9; d_call: NA; cdr3_nt: TGTGCCAGCAGCGTAGACTACACAGGGAACACTGAAGCTTTCTTT; cdr3_aa: CASSVDYTGNTEAFF
j_call: TRBJ2-7; cdr3_length: 16; clone_size: NA; v_call: TRBV11-2; d_call: NA; cdr3_nt: TGTGCCAGCAGCTTGGGTAGGGGCAGGGCAAGCTACGAGCAGTACTTC; cdr3_aa: CASSLGRGRASYEQYF
j_call: TRBJ2-7; cdr3_length: 16; clone_size: NA; v_call: TRBV19; d_call: TRBD1; cdr3_nt: TGTGCCAGTAGTCCGGCTTCGAGGACAGGAAGCTACGAGCAGTACTTC; cdr3_aa: CASSPASRTGSYEQYF
j_call: TRBJ2-7; cdr3_length: 14; clone_size: NA; v_call: TRBV6-5; d_call: TRBD1; cdr3_nt: TGTGCCAGCAAAGGGGACAGGGGGCTTTACGAGCAGTACTTC; cdr3_aa: CASKGDRGLYEQYF
j_call: TRBJ1-2; cdr3_length: 14; clone_size: NA; v_call: TRBV7-9; d_call: NA; cdr3_nt: TGTGCCAGCAGAATAGGGGGGGCTAACTATGGCTACACCTTC; cdr3_aa: CASRIGGANYGYTF
j_call: TRBJ2-1; cdr3_length: 17; clone_size: NA; v_call: TRBV9; d_call: TRBD2; cdr3_nt: TGTGCCAGCAGCCTGGGCGGGGGGCGATATTCTTACAATGAGCAGTTCTTC; cdr3_aa: CASSLGGGRYSYNEQFF
j_call: TRBJ2-6; cdr3_length: 15; clone_size: few; v_call: TRBV6-5; d_call: NA; cdr3_nt: TGTGCCAGCAGTTTTCAGGTCTCTGGGGCCAACGTCCTGACTTTC; cdr3_aa: CASSFQVSGANVLTF
j_call: TRBJ2-7; cdr3_length: 14; clone_size: NA; v_call: TRBV28; d_call: TRBD2; cdr3_nt: TGTGCCAGCAGTTTAGTTGCGGGAGTCCACGAGCAGTACTTC; cdr3_aa: CASSLVAGVHEQYF
j_call: TRBJ1-2; cdr3_length: 13; clone_size: NA; v_call: TRBV3-1/TRBV3-2; d_call: TRBD1; cdr3_nt: TGTGCCAGCAGCCAAGGACAGGGCGGGGGCTACACCTTC; cdr3_aa: CASSQGQGGGYTF
j_call: TRBJ2-7; cdr3_length: 12; clone_size: NA; v_call: TRBV29-1; d_call: NA; cdr3_nt: TGCAGCGTTGTCTGGCAGGAGGACGAGCAGTACTTC; cdr3_aa: CSVVWQEDEQYF
j_call: TRBJ1-2; cdr3_length: 15; clone_size: NA; v_call: TRBV7-9; d_call: NA; cdr3_nt: TGTGCCAGCAGCTTAAGGAGGGAGGAGAACTATGGCTACACCTTC; cdr3_aa: CASSLRREENYGYTF
j_call: TRBJ2-3; cdr3_length: 15; clone_size: NA; v_call: TRBV27; d_call: NA; cdr3_nt: TGTGCCAGCAGTTTATACGGGACAACTTCAGATACGCAGTATTTT; cdr3_aa: CASSLYGTTSDTQYF
j_call: TRBJ1-6; cdr3_length: 15; clone_size: NA; v_call: TRBV29-1; d_call: TRBD1; cdr3_nt: TGCAGCGCTAATACGGGACAGGGGGCTTCTTCACCCCTCCACTTT; cdr3_aa: CSANTGQGASSPLHF
j_call: TRBJ2-2; cdr3_length: 16; clone_size: NA; v_call: TRBV11-1; d_call: TRBD2; cdr3_nt: TGTGCCAGCAGCTTTCCAGCGGGGGGGCACACCGGGGAGCTGTTTTTT; cdr3_aa: CASSFPAGGHTGELFF
j_call: TRBJ2-3; cdr3_length: 14; clone_size: NA; v_call: TRBV25-1; d_call: NA; cdr3_nt: TGTGCCAGCAGTGAGGAGGGCAACCTAGATACGCAGTATTTT; cdr3_aa: CASSEEGNLDTQYF
j_call: TRBJ1-5; cdr3_length: 15; clone_size: NA; v_call: TRBV7-9; d_call: TRBD1; cdr3_nt: TGTGCCAGCAGCTTAGACAGGGGAGGCAATCAGCCCCAGCATTTT; cdr3_aa: CASSLDRGGNQPQHF
j_call: TRBJ2-5; cdr3_length: 16; clone_size: NA; v_call: TRBV19; d_call: TRBD2; cdr3_nt: TGTGCCAGTAGTAACGGACTAGCGGGAGGGCAAGAGACCCAGTACTTC; cdr3_aa: CASSNGLAGGQETQYF
j_call: TRBJ2-3; cdr3_length: 12; clone_size: once; v_call: TRBV24-1; d_call: NA; cdr3_nt: TGTGCCACCAGTGATAGCCCAGATACGCAGTATTTT; cdr3_aa: CATSDSPDTQYF
j_call: TRBJ1-2; cdr3_length: 16; clone_size: NA; v_call: TRBV7-8; d_call: NA; cdr3_nt: TGTGCCAGCAGCTTATTTTCGACAGGTCGGGACTATGGCTACACCTTC; cdr3_aa: CASSLFSTGRDYGYTF